This entry concerns a single TCR beta chain. Its matching antigen is unknown. The entry originates in a study of T cells in narcolepsy. The study's findings and limits: Same-patient CSF and blood CD4+ T cell clonotypes included HCRT-specific and TRIB2-specific autoreactive ones. Autoreactive clone sequences were missing from some blood memory CD4+ repertoires.

Only in-frame clones appear in the TCRdb table, and some are missing; sequencing was by immunoSEQ multiplex PCR. The profile covers 30,000 or so clones, with under 85% appearing a single time and roughly 0.99% taken by the ten largest. CDR1 and CDR2 from the germline V gene are SGDLS and YYNGEE. This CDR3 region has 15 residues. Trimming removed 0 bases from V and 8 bases from J, with 14 bases in between. The V and J genes are TRBV9 and TRBJ1-4, with D perhaps TRBD1 (5 bases). This clonotype was obtained from a human donor with narcolepsy. Sequencing was carried out using CD45RA- memory CD4+ T cells from PBMCs. The CDR3 sequence is CASSVAAGLSEKLFF. The CDR3 bases are TGTGCCAGCAGCGTAGCAGCAGGGCTTTCGGAAAAACTGTTTTTT.